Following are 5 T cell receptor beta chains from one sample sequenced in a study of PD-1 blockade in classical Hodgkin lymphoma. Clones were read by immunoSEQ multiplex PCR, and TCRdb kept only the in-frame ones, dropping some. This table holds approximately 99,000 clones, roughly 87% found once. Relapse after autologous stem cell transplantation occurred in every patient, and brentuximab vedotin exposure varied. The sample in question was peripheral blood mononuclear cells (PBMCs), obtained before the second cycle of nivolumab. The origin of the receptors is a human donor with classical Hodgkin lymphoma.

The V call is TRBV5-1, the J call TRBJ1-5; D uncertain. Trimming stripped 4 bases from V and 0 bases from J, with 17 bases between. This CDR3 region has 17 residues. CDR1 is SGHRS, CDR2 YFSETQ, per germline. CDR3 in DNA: TGCGCCAGCAGCCGGGAGGGCCGGGCCGATAGCAATCAGCCCCAGCATTTT. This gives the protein CASSREGRADSNQPQHF.

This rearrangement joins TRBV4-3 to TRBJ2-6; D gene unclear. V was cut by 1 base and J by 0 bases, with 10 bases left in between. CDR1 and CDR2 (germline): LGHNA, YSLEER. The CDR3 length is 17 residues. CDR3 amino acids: CASSQGHPDSGANVLTF. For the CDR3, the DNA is TGCGCCAGCAGCCAAGGTCACCCGGACTCTGGGGCCAACGTCCTGACTTTC.

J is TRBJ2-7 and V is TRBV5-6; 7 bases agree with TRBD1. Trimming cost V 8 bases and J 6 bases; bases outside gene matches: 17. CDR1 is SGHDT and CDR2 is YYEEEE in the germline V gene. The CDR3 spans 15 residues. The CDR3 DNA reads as TGTGCCAGTCTACAGGGGACCCGCCCTGCGGGCGAGCAGTACTTC. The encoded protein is CASLQGTRPAGEQYF.

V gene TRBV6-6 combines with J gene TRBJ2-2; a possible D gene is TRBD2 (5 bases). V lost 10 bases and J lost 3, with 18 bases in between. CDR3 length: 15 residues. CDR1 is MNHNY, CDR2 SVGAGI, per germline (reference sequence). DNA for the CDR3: TGTGCCACGAGTGGTCGGCGGGCCTACACCGGGGAGCTGTTTTTT. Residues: CATSGRRAYTGELFF.

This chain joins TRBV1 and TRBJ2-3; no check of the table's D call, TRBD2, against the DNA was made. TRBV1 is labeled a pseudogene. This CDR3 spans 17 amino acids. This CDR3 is CTSSQPIFLAATDTQYF. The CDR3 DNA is TGCACCAGCAGCCAGCCCATATTTCTAGCGGCCACAGATACGCAGTATTTT.